These 26 T cell receptor beta chains came from one sample sequenced in a study of response to subunit inactivated influenza vaccine. TCRdb recomputed calls from the RT-PCR reads with MiXCR, one row per CDR3 protein. The table includes about 570,000 distinct CDR3 sequences, about 10% detected once. The sample was PBMCs from blood, taken on the day of vaccination. These TCRs come from a man aged 45-60 years who received an inactivated influenza vaccine.

V gene TRBV15 combines with J gene TRBJ2-5, with a weak D call TRBD2 (5 bases). Germline V gives CDR1 LNHNV, CDR2 YYDKDF (reference sequence). V dropped 7 bases and J dropped 1 base, with 13 bases sitting between them. The CDR3 contains 14 residues. In nucleotides, the CDR3 is TGTGCCACCAACCGGGTGGCGGGCCAAGAGACCCAGTACTTC. Encoded protein: CATNRVAGQETQYF.

This clonotype showed up just a few times. V usage is TRBV16 and J usage is TRBJ1-5; D ambiguous. V lost 2 bases and J 2 bases, leaving 19 bases between the germline ends. CDR3 size: 18 residues. Germline CDR1 reads KGHSY; CDR2 reads FQNENV. CDR3 in amino acids: CASSQPASGMSGNQPQHF. CDR3 sequence (DNA): TGTGCCAGCAGCCAACCCGCGTCAGGCATGAGCGGCAATCAGCCCCAGCATTTT.

The rearrangement links TRBV11-1 to TRBJ2-3; 13 bases line up with TRBD2. CDR1 is SGHAT, CDR2 FQDESV, per germline (reference sequence). V dropped 5 bases and J dropped 7; count of bases not matched to a gene: 6. The CDR3 is made up of 15 amino acids. CDR3 sequence: CASSLGLAGSNTQYF. For the CDR3, the DNA is TGTGCCAGCAGCCTGGGACTAGCGGGGAGCAATACGCAGTATTTT. The full variable domain, its missing parts supplied by reference TRBV11-1 and TRBJ2-3, is EAEVAQSPRYKITEKSQAVAFWCDPISGHATLYWYRQILGQGPELLVQFQDESVVDDSQLPKDRFSAERLKGVDSTLKIQPAELGDSAMYLCASSLGLAGSNTQYFGPGTRLTVL.

Ten or more counts support this clonotype. The V call is TRBV27, the J call TRBJ2-3; TRBD2 matches 8 bases. V dropped 8 bases and J dropped 0; count of bases not matched to a gene: 16. CDR3 size: 18 residues. Looked up from germline, CDR1 is MNHEY and CDR2 is SMNVEV (reference sequence). CDR3 in amino acids: CASAYRQEASGSTDTQYF. The CDR3 region has the DNA TGTGCCAGCGCCTACAGGCAAGAGGCTAGCGGGAGCACAGATACGCAGTATTTT.

This clonotype was seen repeatedly, ten times or more. The chain couples TRBV7-2 to TRBJ2-1; D might be TRBD2 (5 bases). This CDR3 spans 17 amino acids. CDR1 and CDR2 (germline): SGHTA, FQGNSA. Trimming took off 1 base at V and 3 bases at J, with 16 bases between the two ends. CDR3 DNA: TGTGCCAGCAGCTTAGTAGTCGGCGGGCGCCACTACAATGAGCAGTTCTTC. This sequence encodes CASSLVVGGRHYNEQFF.

A few counts support this clonotype. V usage is TRBV10-1 and J usage is TRBJ2-5; 7 bases fit TRBD1. Trimming cost V 2 bases and J 1 base; bases outside gene matches: 4. The CDR3 has 15 residues. The germline gives CDR1 WNHNN, CDR2 SYGVQD (reference sequence). CDR3: CASSETRTGQETQYF. CDR3 DNA: TGCGCCAGCAGTGAGACGAGGACAGGCCAAGAGACCCAGTACTTC.

This clonotype came up many times. This rearrangement joins TRBV19 to TRBJ2-3; D is possibly TRBD2 (6 bases). This CDR3 has 9 residues. The V gene's germline CDR1 is LNHDA and CDR2 SQIVND (reference sequence). The CDR3: CASGDTQYF. CDR3 DNA: TGTGCTAGCGGCGATACGCAGTATTTT.

This chain links TRBV12-3 or TRBV12-4 with TRBJ2-2; TRBD1 might be the D (6 bases). V gave up 3 bases and J gave up 3 bases, with 20 bases separating them. The CDR3 covers 18 residues. This chain's CDR3 is CASSLGATGLLDTGELFF. In nucleotides, the CDR3 is TGTGCCAGCAGTTTGGGGGCGACAGGACTTCTAGACACCGGGGAGCTGTTTTTT.

V usage is TRBV20-1 and J usage is TRBJ1-1; no reliable D call. The CDR3 totals 12 residues. The V and J ends lost 0 bases and 6 bases respectively, with 8 bases between them. CDR1 DFQATT and CDR2 SNEGSKA come from the germline V gene (reference sequence). The CDR3 DNA follows: TGCAGTGCTAGAGATAACACGCCTGAAGCTTTCTTT. Translated, it gives CSARDNTPEAFF.

This chain connects TRBV6-2 or TRBV6-3 to TRBJ2-5, with a weak D call TRBD2 (5 bases). Per germline, CDR1 MNHEY and CDR2 SVGEGT. The CDR3 length is 12 residues. The V end was cut by 6 bases, the J end by 7 bases, with 12 bases between. CDR3 sequence: CASSHLRGTQYF. The CDR3 DNA follows: TGTGCCAGCAGCCACCTTCGGGGGACCCAGTACTTC.

This sequence joins TRBV5-1 and TRBJ2-5; 10 bases fit TRBD2. Unmatched junction bases numbered 12, after V lost 0 bases and J lost 7 bases. Per germline, CDR1 SGHRS and CDR2 YFSETQ. CDR3 size: 17 residues. CDR3 DNA sequence: TGCGCCAGCAGCTTGGAGGCAGCGGGGGGGCCTCTAGGGACCCAGTACTTC. The encoded protein is CASSLEAAGGPLGTQYF.

In this sample, this clonotype turned up a few times. The chain joins TRBV6-5 to TRBJ2-1, with 10 bases matching TRBD2. V was clipped by 4 bases and J by 7 bases; unmatched bases: 4. This CDR3 spans 14 amino acids. CDR1 and CDR2 (germline): MNHEY, SVGAGI. The CDR3 sequence: CASSFTSGENEQFF. CDR3 DNA: TGTGCCAGCAGTTTTACTAGCGGGGAGAATGAGCAGTTCTTC.

The chain carries TRBV28 and TRBJ2-5; 9 nucleotides align to TRBD2. V was pared by 4 bases and J by 2 bases, with 11 bases of the junction left unmatched. The V gene's germline CDR1 is MDHEN and CDR2 SYDVKM. The CDR3 length is 17 residues. The CDR3 DNA reads TGTGCCAGCAGTTCCCAAATGATAGCGGGAGAGCAAGAGACCCAGTACTTC. Translated: CASSSQMIAGEQETQYF.

V usage is TRBV2 and J usage is TRBJ2-1; no clear D. The CDR3 length is 15 residues. Per the germline V gene, CDR1 is SNHLY and CDR2 is FYNNEI. V lost 4 bases and J lost 5, with 15 bases in between. CDR3 region: CASSVGPVANNEQFF. Here the CDR3 DNA reads TGTGCCAGCAGTGTAGGCCCAGTCGCGAACAATGAGCAGTTCTTC.

The gene calls are TRBV28 and TRBJ2-5, with D hard to call. V was shortened by 6 bases and J by 5 bases, with 13 bases between the two germline ends. The CDR3 runs 13 residues. Germline loops: CDR1 MDHEN, CDR2 SYDVKM. CDR3 sequence: CASSPIPGETQYF. The CDR3 bases are TGTGCCAGCAGCCCAATACCTGGGGAGACCCAGTACTTC.

The chain employs TRBV4-3 and TRBJ2-1; TRBD1 might be the D (5 bases). V was clipped by 3 bases and J by 3 bases, with 12 bases between them. Looked up from germline, CDR1 is LGHNA and CDR2 is YSLEER. This CDR3 has 15 amino acids. The CDR3 protein is CASSQTDRFYNEQFF. CDR3 nucleotides: TGCGCCAGCAGCCAGACAGACAGATTCTACAATGAGCAGTTCTTC.

The chain carries TRBV5-1 and TRBJ2-2; a possible D gene is TRBD1 (6 bases). The germline V and J ends were trimmed by 3 bases and 6 bases, with 15 bases remaining between them. The CDR3 has 15 residues. CDR1 and CDR2 from the germline V gene are SGHRS and YFSETQ. For the CDR3, the DNA is TGCGCCAGCAGCTCAGGGACATCGAAAGCCGGGGAGCTGTTTTTT. Translating gives CASSSGTSKAGELFF.

This clonotype was counted only a few times. The chain couples TRBV12-3 or TRBV12-4 to TRBJ2-5; the D gene is possibly TRBD1 (6 bases). Trimming took 6 bases from V and 2 from J, leaving 13 bases between them. The CDR3 covers 14 residues. The CDR3 here is CASSPGHTQETQYF. CDR3 DNA sequence: TGTGCCAGCAGCCCGGGACATACTCAAGAGACCCAGTACTTC.

The chain has TRBV12-3 or TRBV12-4 and TRBJ2-1; the match to TRBD2 covers 9 bases. The length of the CDR3 is 16 residues. V shed 0 bases and J 6 bases; nucleotides not matched to a gene: 6. CDR3 bases: TGTGCCAGCAGTTTAGCGCTGGGGCGGGGGGGCAATGAGCAGTTCTTC. It encodes CASSLALGRGGNEQFF.

There are a few counts of this clonotype. This rearrangement joins TRBV11-2 to TRBJ2-2; D is possibly TRBD1 (5 bases). The CDR3 is 16 residues long. The germline CDR1 and CDR2 sequences are SGHAT and FQNNGV. V gave up 5 bases and J gave up 0 bases, with 13 bases separating them. CDR3 sequence (DNA): TGTGCCAGCAGCCATAATACAGGATCGAACACCGGGGAGCTGTTTTTT. This gives the protein CASSHNTGSNTGELFF.

This clonotype was counted between two and nine times. This sequence joins TRBV6-2 or TRBV6-3 and TRBJ2-7; 10 bases map to TRBD2. CDR1 MNHEY and CDR2 SVGEGT come from the germline V gene. J lost 4 bases, V lost 8 bases, and 11 bases had no gene match. CDR3 length equals 15 residues. The CDR3 bases are TGTGCCAGCGAAACGGCTAGCGGGAGATCTTACGAGCAGTACTTC. Residues: CASETASGRSYEQYF.

This clonotype has more than one count but fewer than ten. V and J are TRBV6-5 and TRBJ2-2, with D perhaps matching TRBD1 or TRBD2 (7 bases each). This CDR3 is built from 19 residues. In germline, CDR1 is MNHEY, CDR2 SVGAGI. Trimming shortened V by 4 bases and J by 5 bases, and 26 bases separated the two germline ends. The CDR3 loop reads CASSSSPGGTGVRTGELFF. CDR3 nucleotides: TGTGCCAGCAGTTCATCACCGGGGGGAACAGGGGTCCGGACCGGGGAGCTGTTTTTT.

This clonotype was seen a few times. This chain connects TRBV3-1 to TRBJ2-2; weak D call: TRBD2 (6 bases). V shed 3 bases and J shed 6 bases, with 8 bases lying between them. Germline CDR1 is LGHDT and CDR2 is YNNKEL (reference sequence). The CDR3 has 13 residues. In DNA, the CDR3 is TGTGCCAGCAGCCACCCGGGAGCCGGGGAGCTGTTTTTT. As protein: CASSHPGAGELFF. Full variable domain (outside the CDR3, taken from reference TRBV3-1 and TRBJ2-2): DTAVSQTPKYLVTQMGNDKSIKCEQNLGHDTMYWYKQDSKKFLKIMFSYNNKELIINETVPNRFSPKSPDKAHLNLHINSLELGDSAVYFCASSHPGAGELFFGEGSRLTVL.

This chain connects TRBV5-1 to TRBJ2-1; a possible D gene is TRBD1 (6 bases). The CDR3 totals 14 residues. V lost 0 bases and J lost 5, with 9 bases in between. Germline V gives CDR1 SGHRS, CDR2 YFSETQ. CDR3 nucleotide sequence: TGCGCCAGCAGCTTGGCGAGACAGGACAATGAGCAGTTCTTC. This codes for CASSLARQDNEQFF. Full variable domain (outside the CDR3, taken from reference TRBV5-1 and TRBJ2-1): KAGVTQTPRYLIKTRGQQVTLSCSPISGHRSVSWYQQTPGQGLQFLFEYFSETQRNKGNFPGRFSGRQFSNSRSEMNVSTLELGDSALYLCASSLARQDNEQFFGPGTRLTVL.

J is TRBJ1-4 and V is TRBV6-2 or TRBV6-3; no definite D call. The CDR3 is made up of 16 amino acids. Trimming removed 3 bases at V and 8 bases at J, with 19 bases between. Germline CDR1 reads MNHEY; CDR2 reads SVGEGT. CDR3 bases: TGTGCCAGCAGTTATACGGGAGCCGCCCTGGGGGAAAAACTGTTTTTT. Translated, it gives CASSYTGAALGEKLFF.

This clonotype has a handful of counts. The chain has TRBV6-5 and TRBJ2-7; 9 positions agree with TRBD1. There are 16 residues in the CDR3. Looked up from germline, CDR1 is MNHEY and CDR2 is SVGAGI. J was trimmed by 0 bases and V by 6 bases; bases with no gene match: 9. CDR3 region: CASSLTGGGHSYEQYF. CDR3 coding DNA: TGTGCCAGCAGCTTAACAGGGGGCGGCCACTCCTACGAGCAGTACTTC.